This T cell receptor (beta chain) was recovered during a study of blood T cell repertoires in COVID-19. Generated by immunoSEQ multiplex PCR, the TCRdb table keeps only in-frame clones and is missing some. The table has around 60,000 clones, 88% seen once; the top ten hold roughly 3.5%. The germline CDR1 and CDR2 sequences are SEHNR and FQNEAQ (reference sequence). Trimming took 3 bases from V and 2 from J; bases not matched to a gene: 7. The CDR3 sequence is 16 residues long. The rearrangement links TRBV7-9 to TRBJ2-3; 8 bases match TRBD2. Sequenced material: peripheral blood. The sequence was collected from a man in his fifties with active COVID-19. The CDR3 coding sequence is TGTGCCAGCAGCTTCCCGCGGGGGGCTAACACAGATACGCAGTATTTT. It encodes CASSFPRGANTDTQYF.